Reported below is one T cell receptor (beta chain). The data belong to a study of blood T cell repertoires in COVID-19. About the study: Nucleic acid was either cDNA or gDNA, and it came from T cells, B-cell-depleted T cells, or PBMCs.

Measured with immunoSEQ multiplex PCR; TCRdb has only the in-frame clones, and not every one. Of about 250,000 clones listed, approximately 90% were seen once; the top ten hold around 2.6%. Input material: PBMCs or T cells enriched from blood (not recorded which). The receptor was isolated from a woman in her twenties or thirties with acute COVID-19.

The CDR3 protein is CASSATSGGVQETQYF. CDR3 nucleotide sequence: TGCGCCAGCAGTGCAACTAGCGGGGGGGTCCAAGAGACCCAGTACTTC. V gene TRBV5-1 combines with J gene TRBJ2-5; TRBD2 matches at 13 bases. The V and J ends lost 5 bases and 1 base, in that order; junction bases with no gene match: 5. The V gene's germline CDR1 is SGHRS and CDR2 YFSETQ. CDR3 length: 16 residues.